This T cell receptor (beta chain) was identified in a study of CD8 T cells in Susac syndrome (dated by TCRdb to between 2018 and 2021). In the study overall: The study used repertoire sequencing to test whether antigen drove CD8+ T cell activation and differentiation in Susac syndrome.

The paper's findings and limits, for the study overall: The TCR sequencing and HLA analysis was acknowledged to have included a relatively small number of individuals.

Peripheral blood CD8+ and CD4+ T cells from healthy donors, Susac syndrome patients and multiple sclerosis patients were profiled using high-throughput TCR beta sequencing. Healthy donors were included as age- and sex-matched controls. Bulk CD8+ and CD4+ T cells were purified magnetically by negative isolation, whereas CD8+ TEMRA cells were enriched by FACS. Blood was collected in EDTA tubes and processed within 24 hours, with PBMCs isolated through density gradient centrifugation. PBMCs intended for TCR sequencing were cryopreserved in liquid nitrogen and were subsequently thawed in a 37 degrees C water bath. The sorted or isolated CD4+, CD8+ and CD8+ TEMRA cells had a purity of 90% or higher. Points on this clonotype: The antigen it recognizes is unknown. No much larger clonotype is one base removed from it; base qualities were not supplied.

Sequences SGHVS (CDR1) and FQNEAQ (CDR2) are obtained from the germline V gene. Clipping removes 5 bases from V and 3 bases from J, with 7 as the unmatched junction base count. The CDR3, from cysteine to phenylalanine, totals 14 residues. Only CDR3 DNA is held: 42 bases, read in frame from base 1. RNA was extracted with the RNeasy kit and roughly 0.45 to 1 ug was reverse transcribed using random hexamers. The immunoSEQ multiplex PCR assay, covering 54 Vbeta and 13 Jbeta segments, was used to amplify TCR beta CDR3 regions. To correct PCR amplification bias, a synthetic template baseline was used for both primer optimization and computational correction. For the original study's pipeline: Only productive sequences were kept, with reads annotated to V, D and J genes according to IMGT and analyzed in immunoSEQ Analyzer. Clonality was calculated as one minus the Shannon entropy normalized by log2 of the number of productive unique sequences. Public and private clones were assessed among the 100 most prevalent clones of each patient and control. Clones were defined as Susac-specific when absent from the healthy and MS cohorts, from 1,000 to 1,100 published viral clones and from other ImmuneACCESS disease sequences. The raw public data were reprocessed by TCRdb itself: fastp quality trimming at Q25, MiXCR clonotype calling, in-frame beta chains only. All rows with the same CDR3 protein become a single entry with the most common DNA and genes. The V and J calls come from TCRdb's annotation, not from the publication. This sample holds some 100,000 distinct CDR3 sequences; 85% to 95% were observed only once. Clones ranked in the top ten supply about 0.15% of the sample.

This sequence was found in a human donor in good health. Sequences were obtained from CD4+ T cells from PBMCs. Recombination joined TRBV7-8 with TRBJ2-7, and TRBD1 matches 7 of the central bases. The CDR3 region: CASSDRETHYEQYF. The DNA reads TGTGCCAGCAGCGACAGGGAAACCCACTACGAGCAGTACTTC.